One and the same sample provided the 16 T cell receptor beta chains below, sequenced in a study of blood T cell repertoires in COVID-19. Produced via immunoSEQ multiplex PCR; TCRdb's table is partial and in-frame only. The sample has about 180,000 clones; roughly 90% are singletons. Sequencing was performed on peripheral blood. Receptors originate from a man in his fifties with acute or convalescent COVID-19.

This clone appeared once. The CDR3 sequence: CASSRTSDYNEQFF. The CDR3 DNA reads TGCGCCAGCAGCCGGACTAGCGACTACAATGAGCAGTTCTTC. This chain uses TRBV4-3 with TRBJ2-1; TRBD2 matches at 9 bases. Germline V gene data show CDR1 as LGHNA and CDR2 as YSLEER. This CDR3 has 14 amino acids. V dropped 4 bases and J dropped 3; count of bases not matched to a gene: 1.

This clone was seen just once. This chain connects TRBV30 to TRBJ1-5; D call uncertain. Germline V gene sequence: CDR1 GTSNPN, CDR2 SVGIG (reference sequence). The CDR3 length is 13 residues. Trimming removed 1 base at V and 4 bases at J, with 8 bases between. CDR3: CAWSGQDNQPQHF. The CDR3, as DNA: TGTGCCTGGAGTGGGCAGGATAATCAGCCCCAGCATTTT.

The V gene is TRBV30, the J gene TRBJ2-1, with D perhaps matching TRBD1 (5 bases). V shed 4 bases and J shed 11 bases, with 30 bases lying between them. There are 17 residues in the CDR3. Germline V gene sequence: CDR1 GTSNPN, CDR2 SVGIG (reference sequence). The CDR3 spells CAWIPYRSGPLKSQQFF. DNA of the CDR3: TGTGCCTGGATCCCATACAGGTCGGGCCCTTTAAAATCCCAGCAGTTCTTC.

The rearrangement uses TRBV5-1 and TRBJ2-3, with D perhaps TRBD2 (5 bases). The CDR3 has 15 residues. The ends were cut back, 2 bases at V and 4 bases at J, with 14 bases in the middle. CDR1 is SGHRS, CDR2 YFSETQ, per germline. Here the CDR3 reads CASSLGGISADTQYF. In nucleotides, the CDR3 is TGCGCCAGCAGCTTAGGTGGGATTAGCGCAGATACGCAGTATTTT.

The chain links TRBV5-1 to TRBJ1-2, with 10 bases matching TRBD1. CDR3 length: 14 amino acids. V was pared by 5 bases and J by 4 bases, with 5 bases of the junction left unmatched. Germline loops: CDR1 SGHRS, CDR2 YFSETQ. CDR3 in amino acids: CASSRGQGSYGYTF. CDR3 coding DNA: TGCGCCAGCAGTAGGGGACAGGGGAGCTATGGCTACACCTTC.

J is TRBJ2-1 and V is TRBV3-1 (or the pseudogene TRBV3-2), with 11 bases fitting TRBD2. Unmatched junction bases numbered 6, after V lost 4 bases and J lost 7 bases. CDR1 and CDR2 from the germline V gene are LGHDT and YNNKEL (reference sequence). The CDR3 extends over 15 amino acids. CDR3 in DNA: TGTGCCAGCAGCCCAACTAGCGGGAGTGGTAATGAGCAGTTCTTC. This gives the protein CASSPTSGSGNEQFF.

The rearrangement joins TRBV30 to TRBJ1-2; D is undetermined. Germline V gene lookup returns CDR1 GTSNPN and CDR2 SVGIG (reference sequence). V lost 0 bases and J lost 8, with 19 bases in between. This CDR3 region has 15 residues. CDR3 region: CAWSVRGGGEKGYTF. CDR3 DNA: TGTGCCTGGAGTGTACGAGGCGGCGGGGAAAAAGGCTACACCTTC.

This clone was seen just once. The rearrangement joins TRBV11-2 to TRBJ2-4, with a weak D call TRBD2 (5 bases). CDR1 is SGHAT, CDR2 FQNNGV, per germline. V was cut by 7 bases and J by 7 bases, with 17 bases left in between. The CDR3 consists of 14 residues. As DNA, the CDR3 is TGTGCCAGCACCAACTTATATAGAGGGAACATTCAGTACTTC. Protein sequence: CASTNLYRGNIQYF. Drawing the rest from reference TRBV11-2 and TRBJ2-4, the complete variable domain is EAGVAQSPRYKIIEKRQSVAFWCNPISGHATLYWYQQILGQGPKLLIQFQNNGVVDDSQLPKDRFSAERLKGVDSTLKIQPAKLEDSAVYLCASTNLYRGNIQYFGAGTRLSVL.

V gene TRBV19 combines with J gene TRBJ2-5; D remains unclear. V lost 4 bases, J lost 5 bases, and 20 bases lay in between. This CDR3 has 16 amino acids. Germline V lookup: CDR1 LNHDA, CDR2 SQIVND (reference sequence). As DNA, the CDR3 is TGTGCCAGTAGTAGTGCCCTCGGAGAATATAGTGAGACCCAGTACTTC. It is translated as CASSSALGEYSETQYF. Full variable domain (missing parts from reference TRBV19 and TRBJ2-5): DGGITQSPKYLFRKEGQNVTLSCEQNLNHDAMYWYRQDPGQGLRLIYYSQIVNDFQKGDIAEGYSVSREKKESFPLTVTSAQKNPTAFYLCASSSALGEYSETQYFGPGTRLLVL.

CDR3: CATSDSSGGTQYF. The CDR3 region has the DNA TGTGCCACCAGTGATTCCTCCGGGGGTACGCAGTATTTT. V is TRBV24-1 and J is TRBJ2-3; D is possibly TRBD2 (6 bases). Trimming took off 2 bases at V and 8 bases at J, with 10 bases between the two ends. This CDR3 spans 13 amino acids. The germline V gene has CDR1 KGHDR and CDR2 SFDVKD.

The CDR3 DNA follows: TGTGCCAGCAGTGGTCCGGGAGCTCTCTACGAGCAGTACGTC. Its translation is CASSGPGALYEQYV. J is TRBJ2-7 and V is TRBV6-2 or TRBV6-3, with TRBD2 as a possible D gene (6 bases). Looked up from germline, CDR1 is MNHEY and CDR2 is SVGEGT. The V gene lost 5 bases and the J gene lost 3 bases, with 14 bases spanning the gap. This CDR3 contains 14 residues.

The CDR3 nucleotides are TGTGCCAGCACCCCGCCGCGGTCCGGGGAGCTGTTTTTT. This codes for CASTPPRSGELFF. The rearrangement uses TRBV7-2 and TRBJ2-2, with D hard to call. V lost 7 bases and J 6 bases, leaving 12 bases between the germline ends. This CDR3 is built from 13 residues. Germline CDR1 is SGHTA and CDR2 is FQGNSA.

The chain uses TRBV7-9 and TRBJ2-7; 10 nucleotides line up with TRBD2. Germline loops: CDR1 SEHNR, CDR2 FQNEAQ (reference sequence). Trimming removed 5 bases from V and 7 bases from J; junction bases left unmatched: 5. This CDR3 region has 13 residues. Here the CDR3 reads CASSATSGWEQYV. As DNA, the CDR3 is TGTGCCAGCAGCGCGACTAGCGGGTGGGAGCAGTACGTC.

The table lists this clone with a few counts. The V call is TRBV5-1, the J call TRBJ1-2; TRBD1 is a possible D gene (6 bases). V lost 0 bases and J 7 bases, leaving 13 bases between the germline ends. This CDR3 is built from 14 residues. Germline assignment: CDR1 SGHRS and CDR2 YFSETQ. The DNA for the CDR3 is TGCGCCAGCAGCTTGGGCCAGGGGAATAGTGGCTACACCTTC. Translating it yields CASSLGQGNSGYTF.

V is TRBV28 and J is TRBJ1-1, with TRBD1 matching over 7 bases. The CDR3 consists of 10 residues. Germline V gene sequence: CDR1 MDHEN, CDR2 SYDVKM. V lost 8 bases and J lost 10; bases outside the gene matches: 4. CDR3 loop: CASGYRGAFF. CDR3 DNA sequence: TGTGCCAGCGGCTACAGGGGAGCTTTCTTT.

Here the CDR3 reads CASSLYFGYTF. CDR3 coding DNA: TGTGCCAGCAGCTTGTATTTTGGCTACACCTTC. The gene calls are TRBV5-6 and TRBJ1-2; D gene ambiguous. The CDR3 has 11 residues. V was trimmed by 1 base and J by 7 bases, leaving 5 bases between them. Germline-derived CDR1 and CDR2 are SGHDT and YYEEEE. Full variable domain (outside the CDR3, taken from reference TRBV5-6 and TRBJ1-2): DAGVTQSPTHLIKTRGQQVTLRCSPKSGHDTVSWYQQALGQGPQFIFQYYEEEERQRGNFPDRFSGHQFPNYSSELNVNALLLGDSALYLCASSLYFGYTFGSGTRLTVV.